The 5 T cell receptor beta chains listed next were all sequenced from one sample in a study of T cell responses to AZD1222 COVID-19 vaccine. Assay: immunoSEQ multiplex PCR; the TCRdb copy retains only in-frame clones and omits some. In the table there are 85,000 to 100,000 clones, more than 85% of which are singletons. The sequenced sample was peripheral blood, obtained 28 days after the second AZD1222 dose. These receptors came from an adult who received the AZD1222 COVID-19 vaccine.

The chain recombines TRBV5-6 with TRBJ1-2, with D perhaps matching TRBD1 (6 bases). The CDR3 is 15 amino acids. Trimming left V 4 bases short and J 1 base short, with 14 bases between. Germline-derived CDR1 and CDR2 are SGHDT and YYEEEE. CDR3 in DNA: TGTGCCAGCAGCCCGCCGCGGGGGCGTAACTATGGCTACACCTTC. It encodes CASSPPRGRNYGYTF.

This clone has only one observation. The chain is built from TRBV6-2 or TRBV6-3 and TRBJ1-1; no firm D call. The CDR3 is 14 residues long. Deletions cut 5 bases from V and 11 bases from J, with 21 bases between. The germline gives CDR1 MNHEY, CDR2 SVGEGT. CDR3 DNA sequence: TGTGCCAGCAGTAACCCCCCGGCCGGGGTCGTTGCTTTCTTT. As protein: CASSNPPAGVVAFF.

This clone appeared once. This chain joins TRBV5-6 and TRBJ1-4; perhaps TRBD1 as D (5 bases). Trimming removed 4 bases at V and 3 bases at J, with 19 bases between. The CDR3 is 17 amino acids. Germline V gene lookup returns CDR1 SGHDT and CDR2 YYEEEE. Here the CDR3 reads CASSQNRGRLSNEKLFF. The CDR3, as DNA: TGTGCCAGCAGCCAAAACCGGGGGAGGCTCTCTAATGAAAAACTGTTTTTT.

The chain is built from TRBV28 and TRBJ1-2; 7 bases line up with TRBD1. Trimming removed 5 bases from V and 4 bases from J; junction bases left unmatched: 7. Germline V CDR1 and CDR2: MDHEN, SYDVKM. This CDR3 contains 14 residues. The CDR3 region has the DNA TGTGCCAGCAGTGAGGCCGGGACAGTCTATGGCTACACCTTC. It codes for CASSEAGTVYGYTF.

V usage is TRBV14 and J usage is TRBJ2-7, with no clear D. The CDR3 sequence is 13 residues long. The germline V and J ends were trimmed by 1 base and 4 bases, with 8 bases remaining between them. Looked up from germline, CDR1 is SGHDN and CDR2 is FVKESK. Here the CDR3 DNA reads TGTGCCAGCAGCCAAGGAATGGTGTACGAGCAGTACTTC. As protein: CASSQGMVYEQYF. Supplemented by reference TRBV14 and TRBJ2-7, the full variable domain reads EAGVTQFPSHSVIEKGQTVTLRCDPISGHDNLYWYRRVMGKEIKFLLHFVKESKQDESGMPNNRFLAERTGGTYSTLKVQPAELEDSGVYFCASSQGMVYEQYFGPGTRLTVT.